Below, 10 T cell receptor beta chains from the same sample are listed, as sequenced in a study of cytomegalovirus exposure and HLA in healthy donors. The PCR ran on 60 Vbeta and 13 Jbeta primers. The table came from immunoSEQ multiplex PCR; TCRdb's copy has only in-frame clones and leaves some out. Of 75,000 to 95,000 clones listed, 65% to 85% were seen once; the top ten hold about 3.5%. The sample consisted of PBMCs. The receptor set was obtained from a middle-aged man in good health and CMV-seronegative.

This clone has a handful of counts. CDR3 nucleotides: TGCGCCAGCAGCCGAACGGGCGGGGGCTACACCTTC. Amino acids: CASSRTGGGYTF. The chain carries TRBV4-3 and TRBJ1-2; D is undetermined. CDR3 length equals 12 residues. V lost 4 bases and J lost 8, with 11 bases in between. Germline V lookup: CDR1 LGHNA, CDR2 YSLEER.

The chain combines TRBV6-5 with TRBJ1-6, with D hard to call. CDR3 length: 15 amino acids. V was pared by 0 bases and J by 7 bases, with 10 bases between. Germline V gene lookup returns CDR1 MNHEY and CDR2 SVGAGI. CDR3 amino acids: CASSYSVRENSPLHF. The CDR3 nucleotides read TGTGCCAGCAGTTACTCGGTGCGGGAGAATTCACCCCTCCACTTT.

CDR3 nucleotides: TGTGCCAGCAGTTACTCGACGTCCGGGACAGACTATGGCTACACCTTC. The encoded protein is CASSYSTSGTDYGYTF. J is TRBJ1-2 and V is TRBV6-5; TRBD1 matches at 7 bases. The CDR3 spans 16 residues. J gave up 3 bases and V 0 bases, and 7 bases lay outside the gene matches. Germline loops: CDR1 MNHEY, CDR2 SVGAGI.

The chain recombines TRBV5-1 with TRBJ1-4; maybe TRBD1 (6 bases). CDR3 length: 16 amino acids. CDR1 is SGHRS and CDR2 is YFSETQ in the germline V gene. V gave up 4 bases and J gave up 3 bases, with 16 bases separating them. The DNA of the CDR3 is TGCGCCAGCAGCCCCTCGAATAGACAGGCTAATGAAAAACTGTTTTTT. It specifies CASSPSNRQANEKLFF.

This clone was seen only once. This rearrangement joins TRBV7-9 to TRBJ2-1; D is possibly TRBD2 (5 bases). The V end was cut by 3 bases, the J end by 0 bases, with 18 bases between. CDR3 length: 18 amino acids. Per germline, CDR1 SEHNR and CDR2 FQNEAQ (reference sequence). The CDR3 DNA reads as TGTGCCAGCAGCTTGCGGAGGCGTGATGTTAGCTCCTACAATGAGCAGTTCTTC. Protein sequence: CASSLRRRDVSSYNEQFF.

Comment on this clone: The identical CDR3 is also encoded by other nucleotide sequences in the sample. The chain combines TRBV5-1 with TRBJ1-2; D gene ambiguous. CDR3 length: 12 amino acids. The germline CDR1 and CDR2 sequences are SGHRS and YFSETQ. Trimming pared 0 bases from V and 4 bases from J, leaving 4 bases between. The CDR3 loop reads CASSLDSYGYTF. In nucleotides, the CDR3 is TGCGCCAGCAGCTTGGACAGCTATGGCTACACCTTC.

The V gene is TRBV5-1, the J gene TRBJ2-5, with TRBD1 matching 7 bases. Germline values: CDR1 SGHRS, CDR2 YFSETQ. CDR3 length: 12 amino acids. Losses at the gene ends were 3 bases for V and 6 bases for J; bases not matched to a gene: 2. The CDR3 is CASSSQGQTQYF. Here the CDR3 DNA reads TGCGCCAGCAGCTCACAGGGGCAGACCCAGTACTTC.

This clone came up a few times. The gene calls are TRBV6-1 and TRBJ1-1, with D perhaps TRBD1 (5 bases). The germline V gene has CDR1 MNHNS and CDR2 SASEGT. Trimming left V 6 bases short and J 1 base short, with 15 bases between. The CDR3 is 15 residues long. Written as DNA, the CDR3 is TGTGCCAGCAGGCCAGACAGCACCAGGAACACTGAAGCTTTCTTT. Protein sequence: CASRPDSTRNTEAFF.

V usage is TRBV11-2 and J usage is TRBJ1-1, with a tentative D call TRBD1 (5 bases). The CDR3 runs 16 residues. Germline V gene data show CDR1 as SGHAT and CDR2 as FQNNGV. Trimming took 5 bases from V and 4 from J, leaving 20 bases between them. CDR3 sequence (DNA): TGTGCCAGCAGCCTAGGTAGGGGCGTCCGTGGCACTGAAGCTTTCTTT. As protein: CASSLGRGVRGTEAFF.

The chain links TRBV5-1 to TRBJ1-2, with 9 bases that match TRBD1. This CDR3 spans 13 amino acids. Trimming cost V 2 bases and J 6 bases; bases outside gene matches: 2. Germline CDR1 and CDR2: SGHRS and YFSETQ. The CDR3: CASSLDRGDGYTF. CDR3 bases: TGCGCCAGCAGCTTAGACAGGGGGGATGGCTACACCTTC. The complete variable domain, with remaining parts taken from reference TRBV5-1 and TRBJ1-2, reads KAGVTQTPRYLIKTRGQQVTLSCSPISGHRSVSWYQQTPGQGLQFLFEYFSETQRNKGNFPGRFSGRQFSNSRSEMNVSTLELGDSALYLCASSLDRGDGYTFGSGTRLTVV.